This entry features one TCR beta chain sequence. Its matching antigen is unknown. This record comes from a study of CD8 T cells in Susac syndrome. Study outcomes and limitations: As the study acknowledged, the number of individuals who were part of its TCR sequencing and HLA analysis was relatively small.

Definite or probable Susac syndrome was diagnosed using recently defined diagnostic criteria. Random hexamers served to reverse transcribe roughly 0.45 to 1 ug RNA. Using its own MiXCR run on the immunoSEQ multiplex PCR reads, TCRdb lists one record per CDR3 protein. The table lists about 180,000 distinct CDR3 sequences, 95% to 96% of them singletons. The V gene lost 5 bases and the J gene lost 5 bases, with 13 bases spanning the gap. The CDR3 runs 13 residues. This TCR was sampled from a human donor with Susac syndrome. The sequenced sample was CD4+ T cells from PBMCs. The V and J genes are TRBV12-3 or TRBV12-4 and TRBJ2-7; unclear D gene. CDR3 in DNA: TGTGCCAGCAGTGGCGGATCCCCCCACGAGCAGTACTTC. It yields the protein CASSGGSPHEQYF.